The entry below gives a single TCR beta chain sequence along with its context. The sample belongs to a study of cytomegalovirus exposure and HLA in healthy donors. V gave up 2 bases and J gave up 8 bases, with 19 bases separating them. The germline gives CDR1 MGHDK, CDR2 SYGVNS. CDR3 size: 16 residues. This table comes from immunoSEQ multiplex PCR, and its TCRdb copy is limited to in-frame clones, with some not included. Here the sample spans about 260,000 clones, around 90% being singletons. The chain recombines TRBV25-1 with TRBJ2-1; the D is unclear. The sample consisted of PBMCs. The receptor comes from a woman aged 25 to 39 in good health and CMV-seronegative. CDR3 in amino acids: CASSEQDGRGSDEQFF. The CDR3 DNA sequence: TGTGCCAGCAGTGAACAGGACGGTAGAGGCTCGGATGAGCAGTTCTTC.